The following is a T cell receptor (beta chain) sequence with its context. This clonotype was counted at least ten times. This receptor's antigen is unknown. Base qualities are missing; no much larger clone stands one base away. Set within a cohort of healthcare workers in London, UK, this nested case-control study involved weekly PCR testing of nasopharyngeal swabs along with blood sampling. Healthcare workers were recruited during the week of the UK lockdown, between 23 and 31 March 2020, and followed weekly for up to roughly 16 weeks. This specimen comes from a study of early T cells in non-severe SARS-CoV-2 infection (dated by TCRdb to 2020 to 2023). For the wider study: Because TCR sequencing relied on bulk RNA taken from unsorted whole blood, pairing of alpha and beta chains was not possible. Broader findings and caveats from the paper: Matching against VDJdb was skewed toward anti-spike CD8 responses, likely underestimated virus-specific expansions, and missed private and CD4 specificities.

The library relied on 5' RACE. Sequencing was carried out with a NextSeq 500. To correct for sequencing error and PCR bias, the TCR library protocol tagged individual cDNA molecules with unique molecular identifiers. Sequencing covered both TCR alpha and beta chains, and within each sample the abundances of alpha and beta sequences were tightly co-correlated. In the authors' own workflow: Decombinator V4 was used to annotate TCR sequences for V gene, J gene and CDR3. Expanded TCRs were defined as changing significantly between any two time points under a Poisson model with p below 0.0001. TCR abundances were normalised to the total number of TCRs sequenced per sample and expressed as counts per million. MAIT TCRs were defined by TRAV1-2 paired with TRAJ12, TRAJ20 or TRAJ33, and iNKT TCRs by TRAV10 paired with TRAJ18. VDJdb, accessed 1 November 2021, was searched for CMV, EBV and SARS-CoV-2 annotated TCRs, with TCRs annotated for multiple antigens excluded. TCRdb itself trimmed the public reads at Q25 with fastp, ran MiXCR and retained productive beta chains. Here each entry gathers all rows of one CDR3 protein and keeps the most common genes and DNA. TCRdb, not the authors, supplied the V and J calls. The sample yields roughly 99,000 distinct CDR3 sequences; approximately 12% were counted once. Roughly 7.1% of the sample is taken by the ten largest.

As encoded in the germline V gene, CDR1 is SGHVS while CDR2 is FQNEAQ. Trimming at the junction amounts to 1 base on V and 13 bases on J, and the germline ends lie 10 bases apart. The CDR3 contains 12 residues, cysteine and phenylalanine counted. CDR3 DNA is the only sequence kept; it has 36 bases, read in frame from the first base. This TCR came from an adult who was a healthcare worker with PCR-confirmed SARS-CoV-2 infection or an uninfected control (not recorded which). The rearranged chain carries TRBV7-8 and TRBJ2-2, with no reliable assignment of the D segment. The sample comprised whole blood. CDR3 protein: CASSLGRTGLFF. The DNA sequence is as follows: TGTGCCAGCAGCTTAGGCAGGACGGGGCTGTTTTTT.